This T cell receptor (beta chain) was sequenced for a study of shared clonotypes between healthy human individuals. Repertoires were generated with immunoSEQ multiplex PCR, while TCRdb's copy carries only in-frame clones and drops some. This sample has about 2.3 million clones, with approximately 93% found just once. Comment on this clone: Its target is unknown.

V lost 8 bases and J lost 8, with 13 bases in between. In germline, CDR1 is SGHAT, CDR2 FQNNGV. The CDR3 extends over 13 amino acids. Whole-study results and caveats: Sequencing depth was predicted to influence how clonotypes are shared among donors. Among the subsets, naive ones generally showed larger estimated richness than memory ones.

The sample consisted of naive CD4+ T cells from PBMCs. Subset described: CD45RA+ positively selected. The chain links TRBV11-2 to TRBJ1-6; possibly TRBD1 for D (5 bases). This clonotype was sampled from a man between 18 and 35 years old in good health. Some clones in this sample may be carry-over from other donors' samples. The CDR3: CASGGYFDSPLHF. CDR3 nucleotide sequence: TGTGCCAGCGGGGGGTACTTCGATTCACCCCTCCACTTT.